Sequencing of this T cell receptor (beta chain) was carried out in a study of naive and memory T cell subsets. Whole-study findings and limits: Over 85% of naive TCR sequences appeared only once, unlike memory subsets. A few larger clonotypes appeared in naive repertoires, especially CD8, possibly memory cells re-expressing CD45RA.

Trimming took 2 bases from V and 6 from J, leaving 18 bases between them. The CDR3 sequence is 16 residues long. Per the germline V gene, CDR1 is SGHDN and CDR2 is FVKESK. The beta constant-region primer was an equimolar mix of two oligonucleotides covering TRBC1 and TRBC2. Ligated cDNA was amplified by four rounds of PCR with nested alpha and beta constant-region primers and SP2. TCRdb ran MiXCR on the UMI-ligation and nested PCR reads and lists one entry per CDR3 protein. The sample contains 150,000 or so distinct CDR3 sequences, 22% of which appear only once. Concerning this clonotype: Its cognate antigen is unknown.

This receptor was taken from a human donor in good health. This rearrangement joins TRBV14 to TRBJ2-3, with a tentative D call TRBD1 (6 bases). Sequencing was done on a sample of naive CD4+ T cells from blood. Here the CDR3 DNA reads TGTGCCAGCAGCCAACCCGGGACACCGCCGCTTGATACGCAGTATTTT. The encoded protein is CASSQPGTPPLDTQYF.